This is a list of T cell receptor beta chains from one sample in a study of blood T cell repertoires in COVID-19. Profiled with immunoSEQ multiplex PCR; TCRdb holds only in-frame clones, not every one. The table has fewer than 350,000 clones, approximately 81% seen once; the top ten hold approximately 1.9%. The source material was PBMCs or T cells enriched from blood (not recorded which). Receptor source: a woman in her 30s who had been exposed to COVID-19. Each CDR3 is given with its conserved first and last residue. Fields, in order: CDR3 DNA, CDR3 protein, V gene, D gene, clone size, J gene. A D gene is named only where the DNA matches it firmly. Size values are once, few and many counts, or a class for expanded clones, and some rows have none.

DNA: TGTGCCAGCAGCCAGATGGGACCCGGACAGGCAATTGTGGATACGCAGTATTTT; CDR3: CASSQMGPGQAIVDTQYF; V: TRBV3-1/TRBV3-2; D: TRBD1; size: .; J: TRBJ2-3
DNA: TGTGCCACCCATAGCGGGAGCTTCACAGATACGCAGTATTTT; CDR3: CATHSGSFTDTQYF; V: TRBV24-1; D: TRBD2; size: .; J: TRBJ2-3
DNA: TGTGCCTGGAGTGGACTAGTAAGTACGGATACGCAGTATTTT; CDR3: CAWSGLVSTDTQYF; V: TRBV30; D: .; size: .; J: TRBJ2-3
DNA: TGTGCCAGCAGCTTAGATACGGTAAACATTCAGTACTTC; CDR3: CASSLDTVNIQYF; V: TRBV11-2; D: .; size: .; J: TRBJ2-4
DNA: TGTGCCAGCAGTCAATTACGACAGGGCTCCTACGAGCAGTACTTC; CDR3: CASSQLRQGSYEQYF; V: TRBV27; D: TRBD1; size: .; J: TRBJ2-7
DNA: TGTGCCAGCACTCTTGGAACAGGAAACGAAAAACTGTTTTTT; CDR3: CASTLGTGNEKLFF; V: TRBV7-2; D: .; size: .; J: TRBJ1-4
DNA: TGTGCCAGCAGTCCCGGGACAGGGGTCGGAGGCTACACCTTC; CDR3: CASSPGTGVGGYTF; V: TRBV27; D: TRBD1; size: .; J: TRBJ1-2
DNA: TGTGCCAGCAGTGAAATTGACAGGGGGAACACTGAAGCTTTCTTT; CDR3: CASSEIDRGNTEAFF; V: TRBV6-1; D: TRBD1; size: .; J: TRBJ1-1
DNA: TGTGCCATGTCTTTGGGACAGGGCTACAATGAGCAGTTCTTC; CDR3: CAMSLGQGYNEQFF; V: TRBV10-3; D: TRBD1; size: few; J: TRBJ2-1
DNA: TGCGCCAGCAGCCAACAATCCGCCGGGACAGAAAATGAAAAACTGTTTTTT; CDR3: CASSQQSAGTENEKLFF; V: TRBV4-1; D: TRBD1; size: .; J: TRBJ1-4
DNA: TGTGCCAGCAGTGCATCCGGGACAGGAGCTGCTAGCACAGATACGCAGTATTTT; CDR3: CASSASGTGAASTDTQYF; V: TRBV2; D: TRBD1; size: .; J: TRBJ2-3